This TCR beta chain is drawn from a study of blood T cell repertoires in COVID-19. Per the original methods: Cell counts per sample came from amplifying reference gene primers. Sequencing used immunoSEQ multiplex PCR; TCRdb keeps in-frame clones, though not all of them. Clonal size and the V and J genes are those of that table, whereas D and trimming came from the DNA. The table lists 65,000 to 90,000 clones, approximately 80% of them singletons. The V gene lost 1 base and the J gene lost 1 base, with 14 bases spanning the gap. Germline values: CDR1 MNHEY, CDR2 SMNVEV (reference sequence). This CDR3 comprises 17 residues.

This TCR was recovered from a man between 65 and 80 years old with COVID-19, enrolled during active disease. The chain employs TRBV27 and TRBJ1-5, with a possible D match to TRBD1 (6 bases). Specimen: peripheral blood. The CDR3 loop reads CASSLWGPPGSNQPQHF. DNA for the CDR3: TGTGCCAGCAGTTTATGGGGGCCTCCTGGGAGCAATCAGCCCCAGCATTTT.